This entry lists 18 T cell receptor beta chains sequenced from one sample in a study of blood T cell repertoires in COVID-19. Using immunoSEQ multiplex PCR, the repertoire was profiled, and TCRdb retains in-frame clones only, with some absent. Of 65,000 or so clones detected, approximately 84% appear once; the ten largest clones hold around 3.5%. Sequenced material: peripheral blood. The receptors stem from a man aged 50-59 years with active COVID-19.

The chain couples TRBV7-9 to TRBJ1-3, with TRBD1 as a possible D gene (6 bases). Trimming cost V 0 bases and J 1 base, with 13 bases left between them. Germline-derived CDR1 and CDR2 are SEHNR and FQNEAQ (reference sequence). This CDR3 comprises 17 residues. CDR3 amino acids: CASSLALIQGSGNTIYF. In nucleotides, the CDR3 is TGTGCCAGCAGCTTAGCGCTAATACAGGGTTCTGGAAACACCATATATTTT.

CDR3 sequence: CASSPAGTGVASYEQYF. The DNA of the CDR3 is TGCGCCAGCAGCCCGGCGGGGACAGGGGTTGCGTCCTACGAGCAGTACTTC. The chain recombines TRBV5-1 with TRBJ2-7, with TRBD1 matching over 10 bases. The V segment lost 4 bases and the J segment 1 base; nucleotides outside the gene matches: 11. Germline V CDR1 and CDR2: SGHRS, YFSETQ. The CDR3 consists of 17 residues.

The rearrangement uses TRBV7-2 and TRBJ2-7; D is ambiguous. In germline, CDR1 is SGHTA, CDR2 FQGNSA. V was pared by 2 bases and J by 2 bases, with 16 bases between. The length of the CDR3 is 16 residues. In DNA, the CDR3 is TGTGCCAGCAGCTTAAAAAGGATCGGCGGCCCCTACGAGCAGTACTTC. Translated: CASSLKRIGGPYEQYF. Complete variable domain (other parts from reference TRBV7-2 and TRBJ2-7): GAGVSQSPSNKVTEKGKDVELRCDPISGHTALYWYRQSLGQGLEFLIYFQGNSAPDKSGLPSDRFSAERTGGSVSTLTIQRTQQEDSAVYLCASSLKRIGGPYEQYFGPGTRLTVT.

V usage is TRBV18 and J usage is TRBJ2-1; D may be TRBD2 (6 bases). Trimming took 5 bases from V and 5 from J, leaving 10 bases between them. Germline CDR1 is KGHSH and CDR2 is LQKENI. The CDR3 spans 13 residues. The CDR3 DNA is TGTGCCAGCTCAGCGGGACCTAACAATGAGCAGTTCTTC. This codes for CASSAGPNNEQFF.

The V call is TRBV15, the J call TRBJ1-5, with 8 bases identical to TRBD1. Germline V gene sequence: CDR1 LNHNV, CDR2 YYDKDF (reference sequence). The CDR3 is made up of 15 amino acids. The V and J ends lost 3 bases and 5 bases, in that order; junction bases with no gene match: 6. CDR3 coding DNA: TGTGCCACCAGCAGGACAGGGGATAGGGATCAGCCCCAGCATTTT. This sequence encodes CATSRTGDRDQPQHF.

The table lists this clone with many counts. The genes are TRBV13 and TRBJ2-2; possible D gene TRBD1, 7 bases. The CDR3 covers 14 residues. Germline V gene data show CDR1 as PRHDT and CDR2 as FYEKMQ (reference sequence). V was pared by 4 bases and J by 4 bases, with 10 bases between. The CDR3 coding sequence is TGTGCCAGCAGCTGGAGGGGGCGCACCGGGGAGCTGTTTTTT. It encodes CASSWRGRTGELFF.

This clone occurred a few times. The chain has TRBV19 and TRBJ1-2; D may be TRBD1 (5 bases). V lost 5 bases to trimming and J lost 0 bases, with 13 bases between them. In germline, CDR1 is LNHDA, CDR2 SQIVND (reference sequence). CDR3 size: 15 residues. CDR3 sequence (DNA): TGTGCCAGTAGTTATCGCGGAGGGGCTAACTATGGCTACACCTTC. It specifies CASSYRGGANYGYTF.

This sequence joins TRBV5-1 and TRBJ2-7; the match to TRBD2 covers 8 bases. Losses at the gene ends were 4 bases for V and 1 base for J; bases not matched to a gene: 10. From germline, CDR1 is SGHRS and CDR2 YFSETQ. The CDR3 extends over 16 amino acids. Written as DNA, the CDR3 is TGCGCCAGCAGCCTGGACGGGGGGGCTTCTTCCTACGAGCAGTACTTC. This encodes CASSLDGGASSYEQYF.

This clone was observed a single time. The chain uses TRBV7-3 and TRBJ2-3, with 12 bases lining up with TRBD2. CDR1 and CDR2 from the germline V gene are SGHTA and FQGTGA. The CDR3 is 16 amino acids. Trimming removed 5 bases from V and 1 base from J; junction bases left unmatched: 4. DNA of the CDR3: TGTGCCAGCAGCCCTCGGACTAGCGGGGGCACAGATACGCAGTATTTT. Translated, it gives CASSPRTSGGTDTQYF.

The CDR3 spells CSASSATQGSGEQFF. The CDR3 DNA reads as TGCAGTGCTAGTAGTGCAACCCAGGGTAGTGGTGAGCAGTTCTTC. V and J are TRBV20-1 and TRBJ2-1; D possibly corresponds to TRBD1 (5 bases). CDR1 DFQATT and CDR2 SNEGSKA come from the germline V gene (reference sequence). This CDR3 comprises 15 residues. Trimming took 3 bases from V and 9 from J, leaving 21 bases between them.

The CDR3 nucleotides read TGTGCCAGCAGCCAAGAGCGGGGTCTAGGGAACCAAGAGACCCAGTACTTC. Translating it yields CASSQERGLGNQETQYF. The V and J genes are TRBV3-1 (or the pseudogene TRBV3-2) and TRBJ2-5, with D perhaps matching TRBD2 (6 bases). CDR1 and CDR2 from the germline V gene are LGHDT and YNNKEL (reference sequence). The V gene lost 0 bases and the J gene lost 0 bases, with 14 bases spanning the gap. There are 17 residues in the CDR3.

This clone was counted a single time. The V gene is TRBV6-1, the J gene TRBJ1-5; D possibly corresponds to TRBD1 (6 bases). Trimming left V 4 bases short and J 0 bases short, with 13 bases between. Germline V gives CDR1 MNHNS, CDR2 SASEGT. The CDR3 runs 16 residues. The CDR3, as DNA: TGTGCCAGCAGTGCCCGGACAGTCCATAGCAATCAGCCCCAGCATTTT. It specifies CASSARTVHSNQPQHF.

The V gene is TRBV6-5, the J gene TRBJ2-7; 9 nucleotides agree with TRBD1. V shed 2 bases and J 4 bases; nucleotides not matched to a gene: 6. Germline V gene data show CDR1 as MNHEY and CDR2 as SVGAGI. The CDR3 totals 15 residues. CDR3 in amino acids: CASSYRETGGYEQYF. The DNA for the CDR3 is TGTGCCAGCAGTTACCGAGAGACAGGGGGGTACGAGCAGTACTTC.

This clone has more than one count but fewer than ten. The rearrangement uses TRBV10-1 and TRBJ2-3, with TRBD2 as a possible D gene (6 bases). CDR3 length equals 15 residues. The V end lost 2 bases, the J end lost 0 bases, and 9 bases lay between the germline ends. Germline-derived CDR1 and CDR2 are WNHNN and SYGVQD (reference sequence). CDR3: CASSESGSSTDTQYF. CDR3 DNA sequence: TGCGCCAGCAGTGAGAGCGGGTCTAGCACAGATACGCAGTATTTT.

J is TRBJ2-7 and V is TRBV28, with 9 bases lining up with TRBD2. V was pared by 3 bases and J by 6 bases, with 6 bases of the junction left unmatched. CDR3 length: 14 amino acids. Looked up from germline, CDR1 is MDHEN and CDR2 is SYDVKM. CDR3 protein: CASSFLAGASEQYF. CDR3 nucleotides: TGTGCCAGCAGTTTCTTAGCGGGAGCCTCCGAGCAGTACTTC.

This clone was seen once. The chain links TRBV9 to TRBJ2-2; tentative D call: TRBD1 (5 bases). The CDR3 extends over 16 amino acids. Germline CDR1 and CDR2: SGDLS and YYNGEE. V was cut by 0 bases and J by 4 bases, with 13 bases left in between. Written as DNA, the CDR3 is TGTGCCAGCAGCGTAGGAGACAGACCCTCCACCGGGGAGCTGTTTTTT. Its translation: CASSVGDRPSTGELFF.

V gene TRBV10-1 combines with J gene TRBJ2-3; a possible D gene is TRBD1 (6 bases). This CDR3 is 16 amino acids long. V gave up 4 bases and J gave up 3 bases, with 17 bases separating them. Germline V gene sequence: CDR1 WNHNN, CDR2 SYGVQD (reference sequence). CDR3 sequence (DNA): TGCGCCAGCAGTGCCCGGGAACTAGGGGGAACAGATACGCAGTATTTT. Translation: CASSARELGGTDTQYF.

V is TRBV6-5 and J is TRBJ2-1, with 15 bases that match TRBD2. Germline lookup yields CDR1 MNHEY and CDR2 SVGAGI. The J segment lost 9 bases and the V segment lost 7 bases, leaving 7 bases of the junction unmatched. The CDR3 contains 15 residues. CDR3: CASIGTSGGYREQFF. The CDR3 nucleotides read TGTGCCAGCATAGGGACTAGCGGGGGGTACCGTGAGCAGTTCTTC.